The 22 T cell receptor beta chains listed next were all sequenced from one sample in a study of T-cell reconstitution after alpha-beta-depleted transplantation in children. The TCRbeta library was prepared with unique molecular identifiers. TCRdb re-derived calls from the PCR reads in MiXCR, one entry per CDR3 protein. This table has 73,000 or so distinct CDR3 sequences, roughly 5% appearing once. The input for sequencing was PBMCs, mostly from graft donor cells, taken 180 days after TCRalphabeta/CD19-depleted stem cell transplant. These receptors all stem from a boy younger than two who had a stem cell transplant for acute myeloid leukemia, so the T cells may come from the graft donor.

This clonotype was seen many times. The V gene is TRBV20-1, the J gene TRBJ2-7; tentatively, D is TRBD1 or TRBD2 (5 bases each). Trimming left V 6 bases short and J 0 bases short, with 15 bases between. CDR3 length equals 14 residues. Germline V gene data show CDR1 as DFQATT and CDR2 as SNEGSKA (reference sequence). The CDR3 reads CSATGTLSSYEQYV. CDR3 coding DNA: TGCAGTGCGACCGGGACCCTCAGCTCCTACGAGCAGTACGTC.

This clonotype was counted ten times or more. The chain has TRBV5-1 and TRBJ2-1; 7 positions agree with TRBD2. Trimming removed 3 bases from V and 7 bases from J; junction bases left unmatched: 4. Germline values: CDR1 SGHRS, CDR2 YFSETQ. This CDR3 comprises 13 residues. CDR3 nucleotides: TGCGCCAGCAGCTCAAACGGGGGGAATGAGCAGTTCTTC. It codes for CASSSNGGNEQFF. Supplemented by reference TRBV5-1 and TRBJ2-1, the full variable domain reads KAGVTQTPRYLIKTRGQQVTLSCSPISGHRSVSWYQQTPGQGLQFLFEYFSETQRNKGNFPGRFSGRQFSNSRSEMNVSTLELGDSALYLCASSSNGGNEQFFGPGTRLTVL.

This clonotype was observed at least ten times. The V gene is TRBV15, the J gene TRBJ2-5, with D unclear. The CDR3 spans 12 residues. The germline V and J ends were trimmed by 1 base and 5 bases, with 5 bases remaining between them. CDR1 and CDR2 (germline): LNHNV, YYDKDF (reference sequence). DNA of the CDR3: TGTGCCACCAGCAGAGCTGCGGAGACCCAGTACTTC. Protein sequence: CATSRAAETQYF.

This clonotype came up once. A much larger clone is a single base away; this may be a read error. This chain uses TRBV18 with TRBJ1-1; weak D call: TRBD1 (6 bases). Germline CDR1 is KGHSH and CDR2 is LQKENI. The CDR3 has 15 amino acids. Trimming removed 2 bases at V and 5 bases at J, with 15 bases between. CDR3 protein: CASSPWGGRRTEAFF. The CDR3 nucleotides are TGTGCCAGCTCACCATGGGGGGGGCGAAGGACTGAAGCTTTCTTT.

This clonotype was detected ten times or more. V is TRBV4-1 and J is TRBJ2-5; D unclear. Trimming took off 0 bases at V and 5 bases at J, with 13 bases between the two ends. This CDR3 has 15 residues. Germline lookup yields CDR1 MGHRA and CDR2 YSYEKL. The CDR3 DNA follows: TGCGCCAGCAGCCAAGATAGGACCACTGGGGAGACCCAGTACTTC. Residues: CASSQDRTTGETQYF.

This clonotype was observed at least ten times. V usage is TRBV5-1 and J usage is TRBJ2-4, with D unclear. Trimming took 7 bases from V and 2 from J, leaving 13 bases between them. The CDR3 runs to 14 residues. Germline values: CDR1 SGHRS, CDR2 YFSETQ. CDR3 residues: CASSLMGTKNIQYF. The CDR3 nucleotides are TGCGCCAGCTCCCTGATGGGTACCAAAAACATTCAGTACTTC.

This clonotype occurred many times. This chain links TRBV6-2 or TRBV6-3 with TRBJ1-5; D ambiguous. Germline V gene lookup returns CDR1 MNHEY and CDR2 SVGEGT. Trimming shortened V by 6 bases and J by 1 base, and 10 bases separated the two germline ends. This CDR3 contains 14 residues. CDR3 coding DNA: TGTGCCAGCAGGATCTCATTGAGCAATCAGCCCCAGCATTTT. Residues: CASRISLSNQPQHF.

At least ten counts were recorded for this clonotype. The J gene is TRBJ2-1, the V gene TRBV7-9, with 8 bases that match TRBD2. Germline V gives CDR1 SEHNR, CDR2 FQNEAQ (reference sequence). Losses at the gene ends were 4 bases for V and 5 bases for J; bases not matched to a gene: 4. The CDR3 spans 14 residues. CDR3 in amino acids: CASSSTSGDNEQFF. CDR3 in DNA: TGTGCCAGCAGCTCAACTAGCGGTGACAATGAGCAGTTCTTC.

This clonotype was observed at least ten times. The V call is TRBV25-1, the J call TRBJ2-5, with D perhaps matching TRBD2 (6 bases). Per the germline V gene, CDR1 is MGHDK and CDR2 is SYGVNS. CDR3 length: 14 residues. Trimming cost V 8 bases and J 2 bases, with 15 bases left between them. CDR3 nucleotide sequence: TGTGCCAGCCTGGGACCGGGGGAGCAAGAGACCCAGTACTTC. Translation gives CASLGPGEQETQYF. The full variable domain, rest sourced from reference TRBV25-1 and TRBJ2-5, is EADIYQTPRYLVIGTGKKITLECSQTMGHDKMYWYQQDPGMELHLIHYSYGVNSTEKGDLSSESTVSRIRTEHFPLTLESARPSHTSQYLCASLGPGEQETQYFGPGTRLLVL.

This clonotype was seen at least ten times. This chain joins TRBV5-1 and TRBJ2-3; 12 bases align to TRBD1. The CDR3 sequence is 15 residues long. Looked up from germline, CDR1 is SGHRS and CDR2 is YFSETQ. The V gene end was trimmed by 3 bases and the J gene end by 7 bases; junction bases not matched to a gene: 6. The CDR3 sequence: CASSSGTGGMHTQYF. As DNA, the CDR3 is TGCGCCAGCAGCTCCGGGACAGGGGGCATGCATACGCAGTATTTT.

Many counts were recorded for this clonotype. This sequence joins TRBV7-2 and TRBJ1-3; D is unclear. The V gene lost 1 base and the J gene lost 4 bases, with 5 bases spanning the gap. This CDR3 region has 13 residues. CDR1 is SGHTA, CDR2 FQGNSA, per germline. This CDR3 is CASSLVNGNTIYF. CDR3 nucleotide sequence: TGTGCCAGCAGCTTAGTGAACGGAAACACCATATATTTT. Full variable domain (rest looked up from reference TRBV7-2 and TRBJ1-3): GAGVSQSPSNKVTEKGKDVELRCDPISGHTALYWYRQSLGQGLEFLIYFQGNSAPDKSGLPSDRFSAERTGGSVSTLTIQRTQQEDSAVYLCASSLVNGNTIYFGEGSWLTVV.

In nucleotides, the CDR3 is TGTGCCAGCAGTCTAAGTGGGGACAGGGGGACTGAGCAGTTCTTC. As protein: CASSLSGDRGTEQFF. The rearrangement links TRBV12-3 or TRBV12-4 to TRBJ2-1; 11 bases map to TRBD1. The CDR3 consists of 15 residues. V shed 5 bases, J shed 9 bases, and the junction held 9 bases outside the gene matches.

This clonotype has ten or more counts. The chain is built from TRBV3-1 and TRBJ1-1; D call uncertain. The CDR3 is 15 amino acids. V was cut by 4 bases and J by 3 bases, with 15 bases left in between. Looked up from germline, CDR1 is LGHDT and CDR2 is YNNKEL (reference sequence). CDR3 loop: CASSPRVRGDTEAFF. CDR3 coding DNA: TGTGCCAGCAGCCCCCGCGTGCGCGGGGACACTGAAGCTTTCTTT.

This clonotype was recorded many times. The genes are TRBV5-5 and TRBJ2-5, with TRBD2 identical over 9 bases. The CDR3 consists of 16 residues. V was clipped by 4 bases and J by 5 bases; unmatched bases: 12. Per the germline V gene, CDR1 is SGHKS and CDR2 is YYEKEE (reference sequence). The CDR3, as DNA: TGTGCCAGCAGCCCGATAGCGGGGGACGTCAGGGAGACCCAGTACTTC. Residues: CASSPIAGDVRETQYF.

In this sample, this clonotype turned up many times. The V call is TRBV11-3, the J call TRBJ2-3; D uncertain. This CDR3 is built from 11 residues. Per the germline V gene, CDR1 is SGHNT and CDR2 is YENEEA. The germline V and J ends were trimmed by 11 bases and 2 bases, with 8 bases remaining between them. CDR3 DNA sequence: TGTGCCTGCCGTCTCACAGATACGCAGTATTTT. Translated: CACRLTDTQYF.

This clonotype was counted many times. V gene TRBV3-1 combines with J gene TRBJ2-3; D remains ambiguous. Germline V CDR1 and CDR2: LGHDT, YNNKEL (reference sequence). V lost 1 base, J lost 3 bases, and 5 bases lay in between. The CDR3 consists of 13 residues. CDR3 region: CASSQGVTDTQYF. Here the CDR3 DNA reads TGTGCCAGCAGCCAAGGGGTAACAGATACGCAGTATTTT.

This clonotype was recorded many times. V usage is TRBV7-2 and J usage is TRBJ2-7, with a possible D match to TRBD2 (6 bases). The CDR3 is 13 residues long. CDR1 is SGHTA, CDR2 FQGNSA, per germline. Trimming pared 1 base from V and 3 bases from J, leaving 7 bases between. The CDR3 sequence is CASSLGGLYEQYF. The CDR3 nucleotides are TGTGCCAGCAGCTTAGGGGGACTCTACGAGCAGTACTTC.

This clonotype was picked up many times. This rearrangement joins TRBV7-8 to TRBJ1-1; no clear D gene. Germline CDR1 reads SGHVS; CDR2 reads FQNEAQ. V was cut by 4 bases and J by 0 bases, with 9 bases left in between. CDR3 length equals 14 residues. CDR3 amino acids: CASSSHLLNTEAFF. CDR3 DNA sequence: TGTGCCAGCAGCTCGCACCTCCTGAACACTGAAGCTTTCTTT.

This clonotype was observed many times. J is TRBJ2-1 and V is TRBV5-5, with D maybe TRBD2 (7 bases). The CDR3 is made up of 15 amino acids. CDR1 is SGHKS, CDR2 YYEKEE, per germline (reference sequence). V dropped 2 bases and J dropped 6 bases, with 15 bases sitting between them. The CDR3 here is CASSFPRGGFNEQFF. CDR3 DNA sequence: TGTGCCAGCAGCTTCCCCAGGGGAGGGTTCAATGAGCAGTTCTTC.

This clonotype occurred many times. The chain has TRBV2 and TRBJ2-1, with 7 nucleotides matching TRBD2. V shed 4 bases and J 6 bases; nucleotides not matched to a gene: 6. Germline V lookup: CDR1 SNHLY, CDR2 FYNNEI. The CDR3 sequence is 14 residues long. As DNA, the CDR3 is TGTGCCAGCAGTGTGGCGGGGGTACCCAATGAGCAGTTCTTC. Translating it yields CASSVAGVPNEQFF.

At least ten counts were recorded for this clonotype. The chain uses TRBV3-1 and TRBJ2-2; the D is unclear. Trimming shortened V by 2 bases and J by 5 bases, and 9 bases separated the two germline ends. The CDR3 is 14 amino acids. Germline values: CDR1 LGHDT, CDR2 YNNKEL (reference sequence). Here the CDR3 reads CASSQSVGTGELFF. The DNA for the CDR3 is TGTGCCAGCAGCCAAAGTGTAGGGACCGGGGAGCTGTTTTTT.

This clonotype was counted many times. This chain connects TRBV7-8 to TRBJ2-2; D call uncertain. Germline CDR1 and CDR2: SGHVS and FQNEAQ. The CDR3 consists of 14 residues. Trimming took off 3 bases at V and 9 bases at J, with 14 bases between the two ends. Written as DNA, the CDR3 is TGTGCCAGCAGCTTGACCCAGTCGCACCGGGAGCTGTTTTTT. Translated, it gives CASSLTQSHRELFF.